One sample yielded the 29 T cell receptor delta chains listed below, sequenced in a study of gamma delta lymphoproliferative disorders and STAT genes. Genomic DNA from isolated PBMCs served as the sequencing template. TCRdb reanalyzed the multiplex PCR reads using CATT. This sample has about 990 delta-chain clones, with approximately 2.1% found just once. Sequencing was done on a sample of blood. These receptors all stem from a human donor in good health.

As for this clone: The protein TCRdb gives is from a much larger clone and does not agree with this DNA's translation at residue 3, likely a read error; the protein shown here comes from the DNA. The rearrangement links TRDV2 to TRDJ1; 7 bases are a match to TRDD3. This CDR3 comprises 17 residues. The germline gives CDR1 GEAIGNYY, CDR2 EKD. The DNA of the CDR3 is TGTGCCTATGACCGCCTTACTGGGGCTCAGTACACCGATAAACTCATCTTT. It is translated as CAYDRLTGAQYTDKLIF.

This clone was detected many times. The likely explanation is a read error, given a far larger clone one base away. In DNA form, the CDR3 reads TGTGCCTGTGGCACCGTTTTGCCTACTGGGGGGTACACCGATAAACTCATCTTT. This codes for CACGTVLPTGGYTDKLIF. The chain uses TRDV2 and TRDJ1; 8 bases fit TRDD3. CDR3 length: 18 residues. Looked up from germline, CDR1 is GEAIGNYY and CDR2 is EKD.

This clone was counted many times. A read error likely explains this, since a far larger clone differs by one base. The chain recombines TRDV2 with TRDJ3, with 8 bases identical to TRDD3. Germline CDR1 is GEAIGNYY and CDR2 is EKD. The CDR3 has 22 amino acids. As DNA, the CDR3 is TGTGCCTGTGACACCAGTGGGGTCAATTGGGGGATCGAATCCTGGGACACCCGACAGATATTTTTC. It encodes CACDTSGVNWGIESWDTRQIFF.

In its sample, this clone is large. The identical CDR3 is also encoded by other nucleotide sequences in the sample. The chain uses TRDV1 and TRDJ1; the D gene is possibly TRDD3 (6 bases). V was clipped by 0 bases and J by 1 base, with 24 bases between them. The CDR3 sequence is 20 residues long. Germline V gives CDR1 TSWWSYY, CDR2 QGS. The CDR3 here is CALGELWAGAWNTPTDKLIF. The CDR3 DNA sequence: TGTGCTCTTGGGGAACTTTGGGCTGGGGCATGGAATACCCCCACCGATAAACTCATCTTT.

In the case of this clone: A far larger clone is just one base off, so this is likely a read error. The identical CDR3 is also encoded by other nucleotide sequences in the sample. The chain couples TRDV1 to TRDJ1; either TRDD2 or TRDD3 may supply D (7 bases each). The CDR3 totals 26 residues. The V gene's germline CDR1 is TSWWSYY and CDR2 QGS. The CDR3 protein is CALGELNLFLLWGPGSGNGYTDKLIF. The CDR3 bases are TGTGCTCTTGGGGAACTCAACCTATTCCTACTCTGGGGGCCCGGGTCGGGGAACGGGTACACTGATAAACTCATCTTT.

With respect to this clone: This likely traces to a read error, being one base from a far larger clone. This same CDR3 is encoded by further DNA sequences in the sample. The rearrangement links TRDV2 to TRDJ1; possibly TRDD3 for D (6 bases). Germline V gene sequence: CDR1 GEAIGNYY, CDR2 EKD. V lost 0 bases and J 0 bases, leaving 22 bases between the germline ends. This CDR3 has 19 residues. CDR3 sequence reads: CACDTVRVGGLFDTDKLIF. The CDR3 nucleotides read TGTGCCTGTGACACCGTCCGAGTCGGGGGACTTTTTGACACCGATAAACTCATCTTT.

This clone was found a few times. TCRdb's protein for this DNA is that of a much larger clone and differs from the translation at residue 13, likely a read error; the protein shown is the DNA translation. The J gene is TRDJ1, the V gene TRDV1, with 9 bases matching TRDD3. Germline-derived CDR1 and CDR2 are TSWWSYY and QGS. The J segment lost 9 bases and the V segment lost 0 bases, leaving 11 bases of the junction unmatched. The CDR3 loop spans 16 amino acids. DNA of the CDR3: TGTGCTCTTGGGGAACTTTTGGGGATACGGGGGTATGAACTCATCTTT. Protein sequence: CALGELLGIRGYELIF.

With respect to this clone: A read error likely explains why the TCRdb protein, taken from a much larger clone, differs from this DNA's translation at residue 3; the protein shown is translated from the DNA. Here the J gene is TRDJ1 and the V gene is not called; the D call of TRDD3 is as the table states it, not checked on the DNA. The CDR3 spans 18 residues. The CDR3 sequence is CARDTVRGIPASTDKLIF. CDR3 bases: TGTGCCCGTGACACCGTACGGGGGATACCCGCCAGCACCGATAAACTCATCTTT.

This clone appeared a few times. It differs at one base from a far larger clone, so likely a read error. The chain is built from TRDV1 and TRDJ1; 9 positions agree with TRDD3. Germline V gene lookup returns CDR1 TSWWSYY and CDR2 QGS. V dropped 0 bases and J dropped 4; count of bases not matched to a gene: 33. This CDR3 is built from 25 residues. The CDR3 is CALGELHVRAPSYWGTFPTGDKLIF. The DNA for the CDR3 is TGTGCTCTTGGGGAACTCCACGTTCGTGCTCCTTCATACTGGGGGACTTTTCCCACGGGCGATAAACTCATCTTT.

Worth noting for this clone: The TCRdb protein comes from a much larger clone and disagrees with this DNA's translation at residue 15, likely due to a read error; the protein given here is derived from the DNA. The CDR3 sequence: CACDRLTGAQYTDKPIF. As DNA, the CDR3 is TGTGCCTGTGACCGCCTTACTGGGGCTCAGTACACCGATAAACCCATCTTT. The chain links TRDV2 to TRDJ1; TRDD3 matches at 7 bases. This CDR3 is 17 amino acids long. Germline V lookup: CDR1 GEAIGNYY, CDR2 EKD.

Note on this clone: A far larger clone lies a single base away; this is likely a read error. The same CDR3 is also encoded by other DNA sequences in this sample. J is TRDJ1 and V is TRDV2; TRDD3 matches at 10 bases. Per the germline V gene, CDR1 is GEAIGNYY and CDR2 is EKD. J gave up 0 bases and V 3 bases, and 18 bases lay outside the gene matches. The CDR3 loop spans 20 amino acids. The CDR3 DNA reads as TGTGCCTGTGACCTAGTACGGGGGGATACGAATGGAGGAGACACCGATAAACTCATCTTT. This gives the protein CACDLVRGDTNGGDTDKLIF.

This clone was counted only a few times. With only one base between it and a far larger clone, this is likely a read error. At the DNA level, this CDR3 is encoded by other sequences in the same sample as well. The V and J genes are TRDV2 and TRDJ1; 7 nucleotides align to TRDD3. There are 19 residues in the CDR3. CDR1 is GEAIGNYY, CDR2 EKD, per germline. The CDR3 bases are TGTGCCTGTGACACCGTCCGAGTTGGGGGACTTTTTGACACCGACAAACTCATCTTT. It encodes CACDTVRVGGLFDTDKLIF.

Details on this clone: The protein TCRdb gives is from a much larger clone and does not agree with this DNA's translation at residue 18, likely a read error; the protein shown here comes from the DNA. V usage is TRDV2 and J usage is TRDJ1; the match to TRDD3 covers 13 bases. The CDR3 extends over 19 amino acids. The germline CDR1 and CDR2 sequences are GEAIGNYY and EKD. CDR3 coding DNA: TGTGCCTGTGACACCAATACTGGGGGATACGCCGGGTACACCGATAAACTCACCTTT. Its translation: CACDTNTGGYAGYTDKLTF.

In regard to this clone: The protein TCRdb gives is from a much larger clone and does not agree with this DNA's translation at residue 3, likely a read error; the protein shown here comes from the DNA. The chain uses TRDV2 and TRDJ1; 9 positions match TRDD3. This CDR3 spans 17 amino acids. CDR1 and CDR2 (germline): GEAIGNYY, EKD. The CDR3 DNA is TGTGCCTATGACGGGATAGTACTGGGGGAATACACCGATAAACTCATCTTT. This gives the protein CAYDGIVLGEYTDKLIF.

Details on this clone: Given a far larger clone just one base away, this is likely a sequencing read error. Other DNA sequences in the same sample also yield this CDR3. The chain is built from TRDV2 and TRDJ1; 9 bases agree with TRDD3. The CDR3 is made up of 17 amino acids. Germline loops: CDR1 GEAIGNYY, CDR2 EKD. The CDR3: CACDGIVLGEYTDKLIF. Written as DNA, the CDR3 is TGTGCCTGTGACGGGATAGTACTGGGGGAATACACCGATAAACTCATTTTT.

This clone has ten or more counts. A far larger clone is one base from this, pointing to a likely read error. CDR3 sequence reads: CACDTVGGGASNKLIF. The DNA for the CDR3 is TGTGCCTGTGACACCGTCGGTGGGGGGGCCAGCAATAAACTCATCTTT. This sequence joins TRDV2 and TRDJ1; maybe TRDD3 (6 bases). The V and J ends lost 0 bases and 6 bases respectively, with 19 bases between them. The CDR3 is 16 amino acids. In germline, CDR1 is GEAIGNYY, CDR2 EKD.

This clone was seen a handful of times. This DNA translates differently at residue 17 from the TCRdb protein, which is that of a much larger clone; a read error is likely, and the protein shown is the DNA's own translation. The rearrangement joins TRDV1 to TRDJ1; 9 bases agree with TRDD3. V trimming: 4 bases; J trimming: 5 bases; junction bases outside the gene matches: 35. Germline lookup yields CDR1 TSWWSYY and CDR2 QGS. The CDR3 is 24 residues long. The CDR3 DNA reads TGTGCTCTTGGGGCCCTCAGGCCTTCTTCACAACGATACTGGGGGAGAATTGGACGAGATAAACTCATCTTT. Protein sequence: CALGALRPSSQRYWGRIGRDKLIF.

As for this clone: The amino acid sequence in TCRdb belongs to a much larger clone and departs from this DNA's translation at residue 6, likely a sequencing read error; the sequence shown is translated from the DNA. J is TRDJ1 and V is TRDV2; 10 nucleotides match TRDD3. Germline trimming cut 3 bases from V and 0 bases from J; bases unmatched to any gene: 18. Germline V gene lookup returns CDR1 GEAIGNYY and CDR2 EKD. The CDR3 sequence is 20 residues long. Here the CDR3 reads CACDLIRGDTNGGDTDKLIF. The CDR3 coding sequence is TGTGCCTGTGACCTAATACGGGGGGATACGAATGGGGGAGACACCGATAAACTCATCTTT.

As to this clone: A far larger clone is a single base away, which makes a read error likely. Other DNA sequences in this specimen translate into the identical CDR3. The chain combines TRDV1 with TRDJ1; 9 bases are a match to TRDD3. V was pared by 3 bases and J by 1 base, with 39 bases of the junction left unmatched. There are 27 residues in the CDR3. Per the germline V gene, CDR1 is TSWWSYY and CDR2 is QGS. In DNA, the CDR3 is TGTGCTCTTGGGGACCCAGGACTTCCTCCCAGAATCCTAATTACTGGGGGACTCAAAGGGGGCACCGATAAACTCATCTTT. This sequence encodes CALGDPGLPPRILITGGLKGGTDKLIF.

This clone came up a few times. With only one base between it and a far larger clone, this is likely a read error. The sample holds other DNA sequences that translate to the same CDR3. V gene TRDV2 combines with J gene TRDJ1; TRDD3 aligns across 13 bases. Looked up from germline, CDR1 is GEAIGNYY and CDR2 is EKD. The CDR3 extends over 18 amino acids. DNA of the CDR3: TGTGCCTGCGACACCGTACTGGGGGATACGCGCCTGACCGATAAACTCATCTTT. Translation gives CACDTVLGDTRLTDKLIF.

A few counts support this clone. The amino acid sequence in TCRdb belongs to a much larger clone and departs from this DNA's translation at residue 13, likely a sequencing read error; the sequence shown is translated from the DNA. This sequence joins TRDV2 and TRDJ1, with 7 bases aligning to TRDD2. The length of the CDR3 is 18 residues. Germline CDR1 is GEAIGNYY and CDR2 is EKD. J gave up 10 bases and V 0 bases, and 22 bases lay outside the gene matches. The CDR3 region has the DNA TGTGCCTGTGACACCGTTTCCTACGGTGCATCAACCTCCGAGGGACTCATCTTT. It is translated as CACDTVSYGASTSEGLIF.

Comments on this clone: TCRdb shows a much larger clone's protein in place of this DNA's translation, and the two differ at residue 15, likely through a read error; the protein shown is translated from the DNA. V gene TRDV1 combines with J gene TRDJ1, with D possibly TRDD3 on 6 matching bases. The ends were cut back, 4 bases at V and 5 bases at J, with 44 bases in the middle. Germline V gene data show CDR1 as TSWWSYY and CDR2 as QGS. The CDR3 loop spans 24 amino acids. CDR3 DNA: TGTGCTCTTGGGGCCCTCAGGCCTTCTTCACAACGATACTGGGAGAGAGTTGGACGAGATAAACTCATCTTT. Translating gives CALGALRPSSQRYWERVGRDKLIF.

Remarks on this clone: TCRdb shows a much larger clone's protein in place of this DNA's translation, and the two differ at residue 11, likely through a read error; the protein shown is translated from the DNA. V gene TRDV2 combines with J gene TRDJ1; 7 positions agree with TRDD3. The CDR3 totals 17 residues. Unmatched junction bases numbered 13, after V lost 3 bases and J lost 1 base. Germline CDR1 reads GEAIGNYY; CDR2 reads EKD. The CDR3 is CACDRLTGAQCTDKLIF. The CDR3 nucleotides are TGTGCCTGTGACCGCCTTACTGGGGCTCAGTGCACCGATAAACTCATCTTT.

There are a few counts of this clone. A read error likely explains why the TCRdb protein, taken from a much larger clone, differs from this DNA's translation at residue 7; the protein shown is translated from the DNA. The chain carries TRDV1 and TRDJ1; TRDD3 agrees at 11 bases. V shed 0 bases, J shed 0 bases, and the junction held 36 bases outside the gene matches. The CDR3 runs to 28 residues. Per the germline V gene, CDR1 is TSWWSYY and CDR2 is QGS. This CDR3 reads CALGELKGPNSWPTITWGIRPNTDKLIF. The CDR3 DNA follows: TGTGCTCTTGGGGAACTAAAGGGACCCAATTCATGGCCTACAATAACTTGGGGGATACGCCCTAACACCGATAAACTCATCTTT.

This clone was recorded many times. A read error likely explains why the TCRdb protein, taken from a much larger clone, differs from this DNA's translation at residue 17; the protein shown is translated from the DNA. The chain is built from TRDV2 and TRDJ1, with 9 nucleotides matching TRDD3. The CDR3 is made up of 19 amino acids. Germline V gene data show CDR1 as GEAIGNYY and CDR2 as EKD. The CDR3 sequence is CACDTVIPSTGGGTDKFIF. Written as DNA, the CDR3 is TGTGCCTGTGACACGGTTATTCCGTCTACTGGGGGAGGCACCGATAAATTCATCTTT.

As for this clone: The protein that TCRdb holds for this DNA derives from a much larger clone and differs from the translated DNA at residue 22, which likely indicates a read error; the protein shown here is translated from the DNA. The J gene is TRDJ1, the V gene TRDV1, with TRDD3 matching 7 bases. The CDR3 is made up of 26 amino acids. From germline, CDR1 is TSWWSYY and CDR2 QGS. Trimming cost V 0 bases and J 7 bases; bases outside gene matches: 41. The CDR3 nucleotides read TGTGCTCTTGGGGAACTATATCGCGGGCTTCGTACTGGGGATCGTATTCTCACCCGTACGGGGCCTAAACTCATCTTT. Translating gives CALGELYRGLRTGDRILTRTGPKLIF.

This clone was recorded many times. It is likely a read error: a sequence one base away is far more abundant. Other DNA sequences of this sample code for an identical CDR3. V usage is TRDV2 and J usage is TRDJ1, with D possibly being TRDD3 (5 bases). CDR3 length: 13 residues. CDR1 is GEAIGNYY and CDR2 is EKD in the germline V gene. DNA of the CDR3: TGCGCCTGTGACGGGATTGTCACCGATAAACTCATCTTT. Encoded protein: CACDGIVTDKLIF.

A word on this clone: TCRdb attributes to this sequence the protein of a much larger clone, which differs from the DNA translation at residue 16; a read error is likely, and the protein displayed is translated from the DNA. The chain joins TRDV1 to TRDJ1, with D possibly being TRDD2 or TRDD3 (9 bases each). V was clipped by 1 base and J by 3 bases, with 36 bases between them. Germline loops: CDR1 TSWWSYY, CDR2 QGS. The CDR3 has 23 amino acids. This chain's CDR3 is CALGEPASAFLQWGIFGADKLIF. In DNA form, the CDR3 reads TGTGCTCTTGGGGAACCCGCCTCGGCCTTCCTACAATGGGGGATATTTGGCGCCGATAAACTCATCTTT.

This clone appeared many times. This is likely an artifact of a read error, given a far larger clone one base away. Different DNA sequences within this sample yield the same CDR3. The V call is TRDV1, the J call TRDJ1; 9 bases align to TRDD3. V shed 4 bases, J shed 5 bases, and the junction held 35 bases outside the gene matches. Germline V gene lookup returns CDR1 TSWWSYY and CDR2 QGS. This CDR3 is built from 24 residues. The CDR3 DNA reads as TGTGCTCTTGGGGCCCTTAGGCCTTCTTCACAACGATACTGGGGGAGAGTTGGACGAGATAAACTCATCTTT. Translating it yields CALGALRPSSQRYWGRVGRDKLIF.